This TCR beta chain comes out of a study of T-cell reconstitution after alpha-beta-depleted transplantation in children. TCRbeta library preparation incorporated unique molecular identifiers. TCRdb reanalysed the PCR reads using MiXCR and keeps one entry per CDR3 protein. This repertoire shows some 490,000 distinct CDR3 sequences, 9.5% to 15% found once; its top ten account for about 5.4%. The sequencing used PBMCs from the stem cell graft donor, collected from the stem cell graft. This receptor was identified in a human donor who donated a stem cell graft to a child with combined immunodeficiency.

The CDR3 region is CASSSIGQGGYTF. The CDR3 bases are TGTGCCAGCAGTTCCATTGGACAGGGAGGCTACACCTTC. The chain couples TRBV12-3 or TRBV12-4 to TRBJ1-2; the match to TRBD1 covers 8 bases. CDR3 length: 13 amino acids. J was trimmed by 8 bases and V by 4 bases; bases with no gene match: 6.